Many counts were recorded for the clone carrying this T cell receptor beta chain. After constant-region reverse-primer amplification, full-length variable regions underwent semi-nested PCR with Nested Universal Primer A. MiXCR, applied by TCRdb to the 5' RACE reads, yields one record per CDR3 protein. The data contain about 54,000 distinct CDR3 sequences, about a sixth of them singletons. Germline lookup yields CDR1 SGHVS and CDR2 FQNEAQ. V lost 6 bases and J lost 7, with 21 bases in between. The CDR3 length is 16 residues. The receptor was derived from a female donor with breast cancer. The sequencing sample was made of naive CD4+ T cells sorted from blood. As for subset: naive CD4+ T cells, CD4+CD45RA+CD25-. V and J are TRBV7-8 and TRBJ1-4; tentative D call: TRBD1 (5 bases). CDR3 DNA sequence: TGTGCCAGCAGGAGACGAGTTGGGCAGGGCGGTGAAAAACTGTTTTTT. It encodes CASRRRVGQGGEKLFF.